This TCR beta chain is from a study of blood T cell repertoires in COVID-19. In the study overall: Nucleic acid was either cDNA or gDNA, and it came from T cells, B-cell-depleted T cells, or PBMCs.

The germline CDR1 and CDR2 sequences are LNHDA and SQIVND (reference sequence). The V end was cut by 5 bases, the J end by 2 bases, with 10 bases between. This CDR3 spans 15 amino acids. In the authors' workflow: Researchers report that nucleated cell counts were estimated from reference gene primer amplification. The repertoire was sequenced with immunoSEQ multiplex PCR; TCRdb's copy has only in-frame clones and lacks some. That table furnishes V, J and clone size, whereas the DNA furnished D and trimming. This repertoire shows roughly 120,000 clones, about 87% found once; its top ten account for approximately 7%.

The sample comprised peripheral blood. The TCR originated in a woman aged 45-59 years with acute or convalescent COVID-19. The rearrangement links TRBV19 to TRBJ2-6; a weak D match, TRBD1 (5 bases). CDR3 bases: TGTGCCAGTAGTTTAAGGGGTCCTGGGGCCAACGTCCTGACTTTC. Its protein product is CASSLRGPGANVLTF.